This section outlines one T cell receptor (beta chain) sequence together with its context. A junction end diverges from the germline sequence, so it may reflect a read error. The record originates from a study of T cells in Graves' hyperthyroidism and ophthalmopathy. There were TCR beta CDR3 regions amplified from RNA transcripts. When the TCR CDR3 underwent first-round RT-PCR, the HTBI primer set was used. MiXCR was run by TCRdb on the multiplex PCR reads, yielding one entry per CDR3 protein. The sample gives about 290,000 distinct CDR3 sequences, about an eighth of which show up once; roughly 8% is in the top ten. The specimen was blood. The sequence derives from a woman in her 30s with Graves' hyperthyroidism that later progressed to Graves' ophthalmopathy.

For the CDR3, the DNA is TGTGCCAGCAGCCCTTGGGAAGAGAGTGAAAAACTGGTTTTT. This codes for CASSPWEESEKLVF. The rearrangement joins TRBV9 to TRBJ1-4, with D unresolved. The CDR3 covers 14 residues. Germline V gene lookup returns CDR1 SGDLS and CDR2 YYNGEE. Filled out from reference TRBV9 and TRBJ1-4, the complete variable domain reads DSGVTQTPKHLITATGQRVTLRCSPRSGDLSVYWYQQSLDQGLQFLIQYYNGEERAKGNILERFSAQQFPDLHSELNLSSLELGDSALYFCASSPWEESEKLVFGSGTQLSVL.